Given below is one TCR beta chain in context. The sample belongs to a study of brain T cells in children with intractable seizures. The sequenced cases were selected for having the highest brain T cell transcript signatures. Patients received at least one anti-epileptic drug before surgery. TCRdb's table, derived via immunoSEQ multiplex PCR, lists solely in-frame clones and lacks some. The sample contains roughly 80,000 clones, approximately 90% of which appear only once. The germline gives CDR1 SNHLY, CDR2 FYNNEI. V lost 7 bases, J lost 2 bases, and 6 bases lay in between. The CDR3 sequence is 11 residues long.

The J gene is TRBJ2-7, the V gene TRBV2; D gene ambiguous. The TCR sequence derives from a girl aged 2 to 10 with Rasmussen encephalitis and intractable seizures. Sequenced here: peripheral blood, sampled at surgery. CDR3 sequence (DNA): TGTGCCAGCACCAGGACCTACGAGCAGTACTTC. Its protein is CASTRTYEQYF.